These 8 T cell receptor beta chains originate from one sample sequenced in a study of T cell responses to AZD1222 COVID-19 vaccine. The data were produced by immunoSEQ multiplex PCR, yet TCRdb's version contains in-frame clones alone and is incomplete. The table lists 130,000 or so clones, roughly nine tenths of them singletons. Material: peripheral blood, obtained on day 0 of AZD1222 vaccination. These receptors were taken from an adult in good health.

The V call is TRBV24-1, the J call TRBJ2-1, with D uncertain. V was cut by 3 bases and J by 8 bases, with 19 bases left in between. Germline V gene sequence: CDR1 KGHDR, CDR2 SFDVKD. The CDR3 runs 16 residues. The CDR3 DNA is TGTGCCACCAGTGATAATCGCCTAGTCGGGTGGGATGAGCAGTTCTTC. Residues: CATSDNRLVGWDEQFF.

The chain employs TRBV5-1 and TRBJ1-4; possibly TRBD1 for D (6 bases). CDR3 length: 14 amino acids. V was pared by 0 bases and J by 10 bases, with 13 bases between. From germline, CDR1 is SGHRS and CDR2 YFSETQ. The chain's CDR3 is CASSLDPGDGKLFF. The CDR3 nucleotides read TGCGCCAGCAGCTTGGACCCAGGGGATGGAAAACTGTTTTTT. The full variable domain, with the rest looked up from reference TRBV5-1 and TRBJ1-4, is KAGVTQTPRYLIKTRGQQVTLSCSPISGHRSVSWYQQTPGQGLQFLFEYFSETQRNKGNFPGRFSGRQFSNSRSEMNVSTLELGDSALYLCASSLDPGDGKLFFGSGTQLSVL.

This rearrangement joins TRBV24-1 to TRBJ2-2, with 7 bases aligning to TRBD1. There are 17 residues in the CDR3. J lost 6 bases, V lost 5 bases, and 14 bases had no gene match. Germline assignment: CDR1 KGHDR and CDR2 SFDVKD. The CDR3 nucleotides read TGTGCCACCAGTGCCACCCCACAGGGGAGTCAGGCCGGGGAGCTGTTTTTT. It is translated as CATSATPQGSQAGELFF.

V is TRBV6-5 and J is TRBJ2-2; D ambiguous. Trimming shortened V by 6 bases and J by 4 bases, and 3 bases separated the two germline ends. This CDR3 has 11 amino acids. Germline V gives CDR1 MNHEY, CDR2 SVGAGI. The CDR3 loop reads CASSSTGELFF. CDR3 bases: TGTGCCAGCAGCTCCACCGGGGAGCTGTTTTTT.

The rearrangement joins TRBV5-4 to TRBJ1-1; D not resolved. V lost 4 bases to trimming and J lost 1 base, with 8 bases between them. From germline, CDR1 is SGHNT and CDR2 YYREEE (reference sequence). The CDR3 is made up of 13 amino acids. CDR3 amino acids: CASSPRWNTEAFF. Written as DNA, the CDR3 is TGTGCCAGCAGCCCCCGATGGAACACTGAAGCTTTCTTT. Looking up the rest from reference TRBV5-4 and TRBJ1-1 gives the full variable domain: ETGVTQSPTHLIKTRGQQVTLRCSSQSGHNTVSWYQQALGQGPQFIFQYYREEENGRGNFPPRFSGLQFPNYSSELNVNALELDDSALYLCASSPRWNTEAFFGQGTRLTVV.

J is TRBJ1-2 and V is TRBV7-8; TRBD1 agrees at 8 bases. The CDR3 spans 15 residues. Germline CDR1 is SGHVS and CDR2 is FQNEAQ. With 2 bases clipped from V and 2 bases from J, the junction kept 4 bases outside the gene matches. The CDR3 coding sequence is TGTGCCAGCAGCTTACGACAGGGGAACAACTATGGCTACACCTTC. Its translation: CASSLRQGNNYGYTF.

The chain is built from TRBV19 and TRBJ2-5; 13 bases align to TRBD2. Germline-derived CDR1 and CDR2 are LNHDA and SQIVND (reference sequence). The CDR3 has 15 residues. Trimming cost V 4 bases and J 2 bases; bases outside gene matches: 1. The DNA for the CDR3 is TGTGCCAGTAGTACGGGACTAGCGGGGCAAGAGACCCAGTACTTC. Amino acid sequence: CASSTGLAGQETQYF. Full variable domain (rest looked up from reference TRBV19 and TRBJ2-5): DGGITQSPKYLFRKEGQNVTLSCEQNLNHDAMYWYRQDPGQGLRLIYYSQIVNDFQKGDIAEGYSVSREKKESFPLTVTSAQKNPTAFYLCASSTGLAGQETQYFGPGTRLLVL.

The rearrangement joins TRBV5-4 to TRBJ2-2; no clear D. CDR1 is SGHNT and CDR2 is YYREEE in the germline V gene (reference sequence). V was pared by 0 bases and J by 1 base, with 4 bases between. There are 14 residues in the CDR3. CDR3: CASSLVGNTGELFF. For the CDR3, the DNA is TGTGCCAGCAGCTTGGTCGGGAACACCGGGGAGCTGTTTTTT.